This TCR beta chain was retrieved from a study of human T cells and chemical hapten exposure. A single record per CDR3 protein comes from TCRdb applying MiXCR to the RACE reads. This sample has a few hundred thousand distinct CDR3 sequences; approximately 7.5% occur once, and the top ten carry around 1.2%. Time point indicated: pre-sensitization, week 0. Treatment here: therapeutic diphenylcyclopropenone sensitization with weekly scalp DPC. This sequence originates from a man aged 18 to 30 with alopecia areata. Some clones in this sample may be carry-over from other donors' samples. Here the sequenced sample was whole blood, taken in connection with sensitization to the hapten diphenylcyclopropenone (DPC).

In DNA form, the CDR3 reads TGCGCCAGCAGCCAAGATTCGGCAGGGGGCTATCAGCCCCAGCATTTT. This gives the protein CASSQDSAGGYQPQHF. The rearrangement links TRBV4-1 to TRBJ1-5, with 8 positions matching TRBD1. Per germline, CDR1 MGHRA and CDR2 YSYEKL. This CDR3 spans 16 amino acids. V was clipped by 0 bases and J by 5 bases; unmatched bases: 6.